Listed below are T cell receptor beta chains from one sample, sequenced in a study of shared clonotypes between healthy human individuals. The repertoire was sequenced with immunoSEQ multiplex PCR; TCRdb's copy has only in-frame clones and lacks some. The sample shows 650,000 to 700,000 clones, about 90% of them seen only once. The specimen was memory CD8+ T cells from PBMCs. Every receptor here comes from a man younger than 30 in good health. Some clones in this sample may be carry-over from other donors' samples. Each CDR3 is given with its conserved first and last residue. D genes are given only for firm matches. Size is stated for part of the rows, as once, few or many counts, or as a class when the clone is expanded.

cdr3_aa: CASSSRTGTDTQYF; cdr3_nt: TGTGCCAGCAGCTCCAGGACCGGGACAGATACGCAGTATTTT; clone_size: -; j_call: TRBJ2-3; d_call: -; v_call: TRBV7-2
cdr3_aa: CASREGLAGSETQYF; cdr3_nt: TGCGCCAGCAGGGAAGGACTAGCAGGTTCGGAGACCCAGTACTTC; clone_size: -; j_call: TRBJ2-5; d_call: TRBD2; v_call: TRBV10-2
cdr3_aa: CATSPRVGTGISYEQYF; cdr3_nt: TGTGCCACCAGCCCGAGGGTTGGGACAGGGATATCCTACGAGCAGTACTTC; clone_size: -; j_call: TRBJ2-7; d_call: TRBD1; v_call: TRBV15
cdr3_aa: CASGRPLAGFNTEAFF; cdr3_nt: TGTGCCAGCGGACGCCCGTTGGCAGGGTTTAACACTGAAGCTTTCTTT; clone_size: -; j_call: TRBJ1-1; d_call: -; v_call: TRBV27
cdr3_aa: CASRYTSQETQYF; cdr3_nt: TGTGCCAGCAGATACACTAGCCAAGAGACCCAGTACTTC; clone_size: -; j_call: TRBJ2-5; d_call: -; v_call: TRBV28
cdr3_aa: CASSLWTTNTGELFF; cdr3_nt: TGTGCCAGCTCACTTTGGACCACGAACACCGGGGAGCTGTTTTTT; clone_size: -; j_call: TRBJ2-2; d_call: -; v_call: TRBV18
cdr3_aa: CASSSGHTDTQYF; cdr3_nt: TGTGCCAGCAGTTCGGGACACACAGATACGCAGTATTTT; clone_size: once; j_call: TRBJ2-3; d_call: -; v_call: TRBV25-1
cdr3_aa: CASSIGTAYNEQFF; cdr3_nt: TGTGCCAGTAGTATTGGGACAGCTTACAATGAGCAGTTCTTC; clone_size: -; j_call: TRBJ2-1; d_call: TRBD1; v_call: TRBV19
cdr3_aa: CASSADPGNQETQYF; cdr3_nt: TGTGCCAGCAGCGCCGACCCGGGAAACCAAGAGACCCAGTACTTC; clone_size: -; j_call: TRBJ2-5; d_call: -; v_call: TRBV9
cdr3_aa: CASSLLTFNYGYTF; cdr3_nt: TGTGCCAGCAGTTTATTGACCTTCAACTATGGCTACACCTTC; clone_size: -; j_call: TRBJ1-2; d_call: -; v_call: TRBV28
cdr3_aa: CASSPQIVNEKLFF; cdr3_nt: TGTGCCAGCAGTCCACAGATAGTTAATGAAAAACTGTTTTTT; clone_size: -; j_call: TRBJ1-4; d_call: -; v_call: TRBV28
cdr3_aa: CASSQTSGGKSSTQYF; cdr3_nt: TGTGCCAGCAGCCAAACTAGCGGGGGCAAGAGTTCTACGCAGTATTTT; clone_size: -; j_call: TRBJ2-3; d_call: TRBD2; v_call: TRBV9
cdr3_aa: CASMTGGSGNTIYF; cdr3_nt: TGTGCCAGCATGACGGGGGGTTCTGGAAACACCATATATTTT; clone_size: -; j_call: TRBJ1-3; d_call: -; v_call: TRBV6-1
cdr3_aa: CASREGARTEAFF; cdr3_nt: TGTGCCAGCAGGGAGGGGGCAAGGACTGAAGCTTTCTTT; clone_size: -; j_call: TRBJ1-1; d_call: TRBD1; v_call: TRBV6-6
cdr3_aa: CASSFSRRDEQFF; cdr3_nt: TGTGCCAGCAGCTTCTCCCGGCGGGATGAGCAGTTCTTC; clone_size: -; j_call: TRBJ2-1; d_call: -; v_call: TRBV7-9
cdr3_aa: CASSPGDYEQYF; cdr3_nt: TGTGCCAGCAGCCCAGGAGACTACGAGCAGTACTTC; clone_size: -; j_call: TRBJ2-7; d_call: -; v_call: TRBV6-4
cdr3_aa: CASSFESYEQYF; cdr3_nt: TGTGCCAGCAGCTTTGAATCCTACGAGCAGTACTTC; clone_size: -; j_call: TRBJ2-7; d_call: -; v_call: TRBV5-4
cdr3_aa: CASRENSLNYGYTF; cdr3_nt: TGTGCCAGCAGAGAAAACAGCCTAAACTATGGCTACACCTTC; clone_size: -; j_call: TRBJ1-2; d_call: -; v_call: TRBV6-5
cdr3_aa: CASSFLGVLNTGELFF; cdr3_nt: TGTGCCAGCAGTTTCTTGGGAGTTTTGAACACCGGGGAGCTGTTTTTT; clone_size: -; j_call: TRBJ2-2; d_call: -; v_call: TRBV27
cdr3_aa: CASRKNRDREYF; cdr3_nt: TGTGCCAGCAGAAAAAACCGGGACAGAGAGTACTTC; clone_size: -; j_call: TRBJ2-7; d_call: TRBD1; v_call: TRBV27
cdr3_aa: CASSEASRVDTIYF; cdr3_nt: TGTGCCAGCAGTGAAGCGAGCAGGGTCGACACCATATATTTT; clone_size: -; j_call: TRBJ1-3; d_call: -; v_call: TRBV2
cdr3_aa: CASSYSSGGGDEQFF; cdr3_nt: TGTGCCAGCAGTTACTCGAGTGGGGGGGGCGATGAGCAGTTCTTC; clone_size: -; j_call: TRBJ2-1; d_call: -; v_call: TRBV6-5
cdr3_aa: CASSFRGLPKNIQYF; cdr3_nt: TGCGCCAGCAGCTTTCGCGGGTTGCCCAAAAACATTCAGTACTTC; clone_size: -; j_call: TRBJ2-4; d_call: -; v_call: TRBV5-1
cdr3_aa: CASSEASFEAFF; cdr3_nt: TGTGCCAGCAGTGAAGCTTCCTTCGAAGCTTTCTTT; clone_size: -; j_call: TRBJ1-1; d_call: -; v_call: TRBV6-1